The T cell receptor beta chain under discussion was sequenced for a study of OX40 agonist ivuxolimab in advanced cancers. The CDR3 runs 12 residues. The germline V gene encodes CDR1 SEHNR and CDR2 FQNEAQ (reference sequence). V was clipped by 7 bases and J by 0 bases, with 7 bases between them. Autoimmune disease history or systemic immunosuppression excluded patients. Drawing of blood for sampling happened at baseline, at cycle 4 day 1, and at cycle 7 day 1. Study findings and constraints: Partly responding patients at 0.1-3.0 mg/kg showed some of the smallest clonal expansion.

This clone was observed a single time. Its antigen is as yet unknown. TCRdb's copy holds only in-frame clones and misses some; the assay was immunoSEQ multiplex PCR. The repertoire has approximately 76,000 clones, roughly 90% of them found once; the top ten carry roughly 10%. V usage is TRBV7-9 and J usage is TRBJ2-7, with no clear D. Here the sequenced sample was CD4+ or CD8+ T cells sorted from blood, taken in a trial of the OX40 agonist ivuxolimab. This sequence was found in an adult with an advanced solid tumor such as melanoma, head and neck, liver or kidney cancer. The CDR3 reads CASMDPSYEQYF. CDR3 in DNA: TGTGCCAGCATGGACCCCTCCTACGAGCAGTACTTC.